Below are 11 T cell receptor beta chains sequenced from a single sample in a study of shared clonotypes between healthy human individuals. Measured with immunoSEQ multiplex PCR; TCRdb has only the in-frame clones, and not every one. The profile shows fewer than 2.5 million clones, more than 85% of them singletons. The material sequenced was naive CD4+ T cells from PBMCs. Indicated subset: CD45RA+ positively selected. The source is a man between 18 and 35 years old in good health. Some clones in this sample may be carry-over from other donors' samples.

The chain employs TRBV5-1 and TRBJ2-5; weak D call: TRBD1 (6 bases). Trimming pared 7 bases from V and 4 bases from J, leaving 17 bases between. Per germline, CDR1 SGHRS and CDR2 YFSETQ. CDR3 length: 14 amino acids. Here the CDR3 reads CASSGGPAVETQYF. CDR3 coding DNA: TGCGCCAGCTCTGGGGGCCCCGCGGTAGAGACCCAGTACTTC.

The genes are TRBV9 and TRBJ2-2, with TRBD1 as a possible D gene (6 bases). Between the trimmed V and J ends, which lost 6 bases and 4 bases, there was a span of 16 bases. CDR3 length equals 15 residues. Germline values: CDR1 SGDLS, CDR2 YYNGEE. In nucleotides, the CDR3 is TGTGCCAGCACCCCAAAGGGACACAGCACCGGGGAGCTGTTTTTT. Amino acids: CASTPKGHSTGELFF.

The V call is TRBV7-3, the J call TRBJ2-1, with TRBD1 matching 7 bases. The V and J ends lost 5 bases and 3 bases, in that order; junction bases with no gene match: 7. Germline CDR1 is SGHTA and CDR2 is FQGTGA. The CDR3 is 15 residues long. DNA of the CDR3: TGTGCCAGCAGCGTCACAGGGGATTACTACAATGAGCAGTTCTTC. It is translated as CASSVTGDYYNEQFF.

This chain uses TRBV12-2 with TRBJ2-2; the table assigns TRBD1, which was not confirmed against the DNA. TRBV12-2 is deemed a pseudogene. The CDR3 is 18 residues long. The CDR3 protein is CASRLGTGPDHLSGELFF. The CDR3 DNA follows: TGTGCAAGTCGCCTGGGGACAGGCCCAGATCATCTTTCCGGGGAGCTGTTTTTT.

The chain employs TRBV4-1 and TRBJ1-3; TRBD1 is a possible D gene (5 bases). CDR1 is MGHRA and CDR2 is YSYEKL in the germline V gene. V was clipped by 5 bases and J by 0 bases, with 11 bases between them. The CDR3 loop spans 15 amino acids. The CDR3 reads CASSSMGLSGNTIYF. CDR3 sequence (DNA): TGCGCCAGCAGCTCTATGGGGCTCTCTGGAAACACCATATATTTT.

V is TRBV19 and J is TRBJ2-3; D assignment may be TRBD1 or TRBD2 (6 bases each). V was shortened by 9 bases and J by 5 bases, with 21 bases between the two germline ends. This CDR3 has 15 amino acids. The germline V gene has CDR1 LNHDA and CDR2 SQIVND (reference sequence). The CDR3 DNA follows: TGTGCCAGCTCCGTGGCCCCGAGGGGGGAAGATACGCAGTATTTT. This translates into CASSVAPRGEDTQYF.

This sequence joins TRBV5-1 and TRBJ2-3; 9 positions match TRBD1. This CDR3 has 15 residues. With V trimmed by 3 bases and J by 4 bases, 6 bases remained unmatched. Germline lookup yields CDR1 SGHRS and CDR2 YFSETQ. This CDR3 reads CASSSTGGQADTQYF. The CDR3 bases are TGCGCCAGCAGCTCGACAGGGGGACAGGCAGATACGCAGTATTTT.

The V and J genes are TRBV6-1 and TRBJ1-1, with D perhaps matching TRBD1 (5 bases). Trimming pared 5 bases from V and 8 bases from J, leaving 15 bases between. The CDR3 spans 13 residues. Germline V gives CDR1 MNHNS, CDR2 SASEGT. The CDR3 coding sequence is TGTGCCAGCAGTCACTCACCCGGGGGGGAAGCTTTCTTT. Its translation: CASSHSPGGEAFF.

The chain is built from TRBV29-1 and TRBJ2-3; a weak D match, TRBD2 (7 bases). Trimming removed 7 bases at V and 1 base at J, with 21 bases between. The germline CDR1 and CDR2 sequences are SQVTM and ANQGSEA. The CDR3 extends over 16 amino acids. CDR3 DNA sequence: TGCAGCGGGACGGGGGGCGCGAAGGGTGGCACAGATACGCAGTATTTT. This sequence encodes CSGTGGAKGGTDTQYF.

The gene calls are TRBV19 and TRBJ1-1, with D possibly TRBD1 on 5 matching bases. V dropped 2 bases and J dropped 5 bases, with 21 bases sitting between them. Germline CDR1 reads LNHDA; CDR2 reads SQIVND (reference sequence). There are 17 residues in the CDR3. Written as DNA, the CDR3 is TGTGCCAGTAGTATATCGGCCCCCGGGGCGGTTGGGACTGAAGCTTTCTTT. It translates to CASSISAPGAVGTEAFF.

Here the CDR3 reads CSAWTDMNTEAFF. The CDR3 DNA reads as TGCAGCGCTTGGACCGATATGAACACTGAAGCTTTCTTT. The chain couples TRBV29-1 to TRBJ1-1; D ambiguous. Per germline, CDR1 SQVTM and CDR2 ANQGSEA. V lost 7 bases, J lost 0 bases, and 12 bases lay in between. This CDR3 is 13 amino acids long.